The 7 T cell receptor beta chains reported below all come from one sample, sequenced in a study of blood T cell repertoires in COVID-19. The method was immunoSEQ multiplex PCR; TCRdb's version includes in-frame clones alone and lacks a portion of them. The repertoire holds hundreds of thousands of clones, with approximately 92% as singletons. Material: PBMCs or T cells enriched from blood (not recorded which). These receptors came from a man between 18 and 29 years old who had recovered from COVID-19.

V is TRBV7-8 and J is TRBJ2-1, with TRBD2 matching over 12 bases. V gave up 4 bases and J gave up 7 bases; unmatched junction bases: 5. This CDR3 has 15 amino acids. Looked up from germline, CDR1 is SGHVS and CDR2 is FQNEAQ. The CDR3 bases are TGTGCCAGCAGCTACGGACTAGCGGGACCAAATGAGCAGTTCTTC. It yields the protein CASSYGLAGPNEQFF. The full variable domain, its missing parts supplied by reference TRBV7-8 and TRBJ2-1, is GAGVSQSPRYKVAKRGQDVALRCDPISGHVSLFWYQQALGQGPEFLTYFQNEAQLDKSGLPSDRFFAERPEGSVSTLKIQRTQQEDSAVYLCASSYGLAGPNEQFFGPGTRLTVL.

The rearrangement links TRBV28 to TRBJ1-5, with D possibly being TRBD1 (6 bases). Looked up from germline, CDR1 is MDHEN and CDR2 is SYDVKM. The ends were cut back, 6 bases at V and 5 bases at J, with 17 bases in the middle. There are 15 residues in the CDR3. This CDR3 is CASRTMGTLDQPQHF. The CDR3 nucleotides are TGTGCCAGCAGGACCATGGGGACACTCGATCAGCCCCAGCATTTT.

The CDR3 sequence: CASSPDRSHGYTF. CDR3 in DNA: TGTGCCAGCAGCCCAGACAGGAGCCATGGCTACACCTTC. J is TRBJ1-2 and V is TRBV6-5, with a tentative D call TRBD1 (6 bases). V dropped 6 bases and J dropped 6 bases, with 14 bases sitting between them. The CDR3 has 13 amino acids. Germline CDR1 is MNHEY and CDR2 is SVGAGI.

J is TRBJ1-6 and V is TRBV19; D unresolved. The CDR3 extends over 15 amino acids. Looked up from germline, CDR1 is LNHDA and CDR2 is SQIVND (reference sequence). V lost 4 bases and J 12 bases, leaving 19 bases between the germline ends. CDR3 protein: CASSTYHLARGPLHF. The DNA of the CDR3 is TGTGCCAGTAGTACGTACCATCTCGCCCGGGGACCCCTCCACTTT. The full variable domain, rest sourced from reference TRBV19 and TRBJ1-6, is DGGITQSPKYLFRKEGQNVTLSCEQNLNHDAMYWYRQDPGQGLRLIYYSQIVNDFQKGDIAEGYSVSREKKESFPLTVTSAQKNPTAFYLCASSTYHLARGPLHFGNGTRLTVT.

This chain joins TRBV6-5 and TRBJ1-1, with TRBD1 as a possible D gene (5 bases). Germline CDR1 and CDR2: MNHEY and SVGAGI. The CDR3 totals 12 residues. V was trimmed by 5 bases and J by 5 bases, leaving 9 bases between them. The CDR3 loop reads CASSPDRTEAFF. The CDR3 DNA follows: TGTGCCAGCAGTCCAGACAGAACTGAAGCTTTCTTT.

This chain uses TRBV11-2 with TRBJ1-1; no reliable D call. The length of the CDR3 is 15 residues. Per the germline V gene, CDR1 is SGHAT and CDR2 is FQNNGV. The V end lost 6 bases, the J end lost 1 base, and 15 bases lay between the germline ends. This chain's CDR3 is CASRGVKDGNTEAFF. The CDR3 DNA reads as TGTGCCAGCAGGGGAGTGAAGGATGGGAACACTGAAGCTTTCTTT. Filled out from reference TRBV11-2 and TRBJ1-1, the complete variable domain reads EAGVAQSPRYKIIEKRQSVAFWCNPISGHATLYWYQQILGQGPKLLIQFQNNGVVDDSQLPKDRFSAERLKGVDSTLKIQPAKLEDSAVYLCASRGVKDGNTEAFFGQGTRLTVV.

The chain links TRBV18 to TRBJ2-2; D perhaps matches TRBD2 (6 bases). V was pared by 3 bases and J by 1 base, with 12 bases between. CDR3 size: 16 residues. The germline V gene encodes CDR1 KGHSH and CDR2 LQKENI. The CDR3 bases are TGTGCCAGCTCACCCCTTGTGCGGGGGAACACCGGGGAGCTGTTTTTT. Amino acids: CASSPLVRGNTGELFF.